This entry lists 15 T cell receptor beta chains sequenced from one sample in a study of cytomegalovirus exposure and HLA in healthy donors. PCR amplification relied on 60 Vbeta primers (plus 13 Jbeta primers). Assay: immunoSEQ multiplex PCR; the TCRdb copy retains only in-frame clones and omits some. The sample consists of about 130,000 clones, roughly 82% of them appearing once. Sequencing was done on a sample of PBMCs. Receptor source: a boy aged 5-17 years in good health and CMV-seronegative.

The CDR3 loop is CASSEAADRRQFF. The CDR3 bases are TGTGCCAGCAGTGAAGCAGCGGACAGGCGGCAGTTCTTC. The chain recombines TRBV6-1 with TRBJ2-1; 7 positions agree with TRBD1. CDR1 is MNHNS, CDR2 SASEGT, per germline. This CDR3 is built from 13 residues. With 0 bases clipped from V and 12 bases from J, the junction kept 5 bases outside the gene matches.

The chain has TRBV5-4 and TRBJ2-1; a weak D match, TRBD2 (7 bases). There are 16 residues in the CDR3. Germline assignment: CDR1 SGHNT and CDR2 YYREEE (reference sequence). V was shortened by 0 bases and J by 7 bases, with 17 bases between the two germline ends. This chain's CDR3 is CASSLGGWGGANEQFF. The CDR3, as DNA: TGTGCCAGCAGCTTGGGGGGATGGGGGGGGGCGAATGAGCAGTTCTTC.

The chain uses TRBV5-1 and TRBJ1-2; 7 bases are shared with TRBD1. Unmatched junction bases numbered 7, after V lost 0 bases and J lost 5 bases. The CDR3 totals 15 residues. Germline CDR1 is SGHRS and CDR2 is YFSETQ. The CDR3 DNA follows: TGCGCCAGCAGCTTGGGACAGGGTATTGAGTATGGCTACACCTTC. Translation: CASSLGQGIEYGYTF.

The chain links TRBV6-5 to TRBJ2-1, with D unclear. Looked up from germline, CDR1 is MNHEY and CDR2 is SVGAGI. This CDR3 contains 13 residues. V lost 5 bases, J lost 7 bases, and 12 bases lay in between. The CDR3 nucleotides are TGTGCCAGCAGTCCCCGACTTCAAAATGAGCAGTTCTTC. Its protein is CASSPRLQNEQFF.

A few counts support this clone. The chain combines TRBV9 with TRBJ1-4; 10 bases agree with TRBD1. CDR1 and CDR2 from the germline V gene are SGDLS and YYNGEE. The CDR3 runs 14 residues. Germline trimming cut 4 bases from V and 5 bases from J; bases unmatched to any gene: 2. This chain's CDR3 is CASSRGQGNEKLFF. CDR3 nucleotide sequence: TGTGCCAGCAGCCGGGGACAGGGGAATGAAAAACTGTTTTTT.

This chain uses TRBV4-1 with TRBJ1-1, with a tentative D call TRBD1 (6 bases). The V gene's germline CDR1 is MGHRA and CDR2 YSYEKL. V was clipped by 0 bases and J by 2 bases, with 10 bases between them. This CDR3 has 15 amino acids. CDR3 residues: CASSQDPGANTEAFF. The CDR3, as DNA: TGCGCCAGCAGCCAAGATCCAGGGGCTAACACTGAAGCTTTCTTT.

The V call is TRBV19, the J call TRBJ2-2; tentative D call: TRBD1 (5 bases). The CDR3 consists of 14 residues. V lost 4 bases to trimming and J lost 3 bases, with 9 bases between them. The germline V gene encodes CDR1 LNHDA and CDR2 SQIVND (reference sequence). The CDR3 reads CASSRGRDTGELFF. CDR3 DNA sequence: TGTGCCAGTAGTAGGGGCAGGGACACCGGGGAGCTGTTTTTT.

V usage is TRBV6-1 and J usage is TRBJ2-7, with 9 positions matching TRBD2. Germline V gene lookup returns CDR1 MNHNS and CDR2 SASEGT. This CDR3 comprises 15 residues. V trimming: 7 bases; J trimming: 0 bases; junction bases outside the gene matches: 7. The CDR3, as DNA: TGTGCCAGCACGCCGGGTAGCGGGAGCTCCTACGAGCAGTACTTC. As protein: CASTPGSGSSYEQYF.

This clone is a singleton in its sample. V gene TRBV4-2 combines with J gene TRBJ1-5; the match to TRBD1 covers 8 bases. Germline V gene data show CDR1 as LGHNA and CDR2 as YNFKEQ. V lost 0 bases to trimming and J lost 7 bases; unmatched junction nucleotides: 5. The CDR3 has 15 residues. The CDR3 DNA reads TGTGCCAGCAGCCAAGACAGGGGGCCTGGACAGCCCCAGCATTTT. Amino acid sequence: CASSQDRGPGQPQHF.

V usage is TRBV4-1 and J usage is TRBJ2-1; TRBD1 matches 10 bases. V lost 4 bases, J lost 7 bases, and 7 bases stayed unmatched. Germline V CDR1 and CDR2: MGHRA, YSYEKL. This CDR3 has 15 residues. The CDR3 loop is CASSRPGTGVNEQFF. The CDR3 nucleotides read TGCGCCAGCAGCCGCCCCGGGACAGGGGTGAATGAGCAGTTCTTC.

As concerns this clone: The sample holds other DNA sequences that translate to the same CDR3. V is TRBV4-1 and J is TRBJ2-7, with D perhaps TRBD1 (5 bases). The CDR3 sequence is 14 residues long. Deletions cut 3 bases from V and 3 bases from J, with 12 bases between. Germline CDR1 reads MGHRA; CDR2 reads YSYEKL. This CDR3 is CASSQGQGSYEQYF. The DNA of the CDR3 is TGCGCCAGCAGCCAGGGGCAGGGAAGCTACGAGCAGTACTTC.

The chain is built from TRBV2 and TRBJ2-7, with 12 bases aligning to TRBD2. The ends lost 5 bases at V and 6 bases at J; junction bases unmatched: 5. Germline V gene sequence: CDR1 SNHLY, CDR2 FYNNEI. The CDR3 covers 14 residues. The CDR3 is CASSRLAGGTEQYF. The CDR3 region has the DNA TGTGCCAGCAGTAGGCTAGCGGGAGGGACCGAGCAGTACTTC.

V usage is TRBV2 and J usage is TRBJ1-1; D is uncertain. The CDR3 consists of 13 residues. V was pared by 4 bases and J by 4 bases, with 10 bases between. Germline V gene sequence: CDR1 SNHLY, CDR2 FYNNEI. CDR3 coding DNA: TGTGCCAGCAGTGGAGCGCCCGGCACTGAAGCTTTCTTT. The encoded protein is CASSGAPGTEAFF.

The chain uses TRBV11-2 and TRBJ2-2; no reliable D call. The CDR3 covers 15 residues. The germline V and J ends were trimmed by 1 base and 8 bases, with 14 bases remaining between them. The germline V gene encodes CDR1 SGHAT and CDR2 FQNNGV. As DNA, the CDR3 is TGTGCCAGCAGCTTAGCTGCAGGCAGTCCAGGGGAGCTGTTTTTT. Protein: CASSLAAGSPGELFF. The variable domain in full, with the rest retrieved from reference TRBV11-2 and TRBJ2-2, is EAGVAQSPRYKIIEKRQSVAFWCNPISGHATLYWYQQILGQGPKLLIQFQNNGVVDDSQLPKDRFSAERLKGVDSTLKIQPAKLEDSAVYLCASSLAAGSPGELFFGEGSRLTVL.

The chain has TRBV7-2 and TRBJ2-2; possible D gene TRBD2, 7 bases. Germline V lookup: CDR1 SGHTA, CDR2 FQGNSA. V was shortened by 3 bases and J by 6 bases, with 17 bases between the two germline ends. The CDR3 sequence is 16 residues long. The CDR3 DNA sequence: TGTGCCAGCAGCTTCCCGTTGGGGGGGCTCCCCGGGGAGCTGTTTTTT. The encoded protein is CASSFPLGGLPGELFF.